One and the same sample provided the 15 T cell receptor beta chains below, sequenced in a study of cytomegalovirus exposure and HLA in healthy donors. TCRdb's copy holds only in-frame clones and misses some; the assay was immunoSEQ multiplex PCR. The sample shows 200,000 to 250,000 clones, over 80% of them seen only once. The sequenced material came from PBMCs. Receptors originate from a woman under 40 in good health and CMV-seropositive.

V is TRBV5-1 and J is TRBJ2-1; TRBD2 aligns across 11 bases. Germline CDR1 and CDR2: SGHRS and YFSETQ. The CDR3 is 14 residues long. The V segment lost 7 bases and the J segment 10 bases; nucleotides outside the gene matches: 10. The CDR3 loop reads CASGQLAGVGEQFF. CDR3 DNA sequence: TGCGCCAGCGGACAACTAGCGGGAGTTGGGGAGCAGTTCTTC.

This sequence joins TRBV6-5 and TRBJ2-1, with 10 bases fitting TRBD2. With 3 bases clipped from V and 10 bases from J, the junction kept 6 bases outside the gene matches. CDR3 size: 14 residues. Germline V lookup: CDR1 MNHEY, CDR2 SVGAGI. The chain's CDR3 is CASSYGLAGEEQFF. CDR3 bases: TGTGCCAGCAGTTATGGGCTAGCGGGAGAGGAGCAGTTCTTC.

This clone showed up just a few times. The V gene is TRBV7-2, the J gene TRBJ2-1; 8 nucleotides align to TRBD2. The CDR3 is 13 residues long. V lost 4 bases, J lost 7 bases, and 3 bases stayed unmatched. Germline CDR1 and CDR2: SGHTA and FQGNSA. For the CDR3, the DNA is TGTGCCAGCAGCTCAGCGGGAGTTAATGAGCAGTTCTTC. Translation: CASSSAGVNEQFF.

In DNA, the CDR3 is TGTGCCAGCGACGCTAGGTCCCCTAGCACAGATACGCAGTATTTT. Protein: CASDARSPSTDTQYF. J is TRBJ2-3 and V is TRBV6-1; D gene uncertain. Trimming stripped 8 bases from V and 0 bases from J, with 15 bases between. The CDR3 extends over 15 amino acids. The germline gives CDR1 MNHNS, CDR2 SASEGT.

The V gene is TRBV4-1, the J gene TRBJ1-2; weak D call: TRBD1 (5 bases). The CDR3 has 14 amino acids. The V and J ends lost 4 bases and 2 bases respectively, with 11 bases between them. Germline V CDR1 and CDR2: MGHRA, YSYEKL. CDR3 bases: TGCGCCAGCAGCCCGGACATTCGGAACTATGGCTACACCTTC. This encodes CASSPDIRNYGYTF.

A note on this clone: The junction shows a germline mismatch at one end, possibly a read error. The V call is TRBV7-7, the J call TRBJ2-5; D may match TRBD1 or TRBD2 (5 bases each). Germline-derived CDR1 and CDR2 are SSHAT and FNYEAQ (reference sequence). The CDR3 extends over 13 amino acids. The CDR3 loop is CASSLGGGETQYF. The CDR3 DNA reads TGTGCTAGCAGCTTAGGTGGGGGAGAGACCCAGTACTTC.

The chain is built from TRBV11-1 and TRBJ2-1; TRBD2 matches 10 bases. With 6 bases clipped from V and 8 bases from J, the junction kept 10 bases outside the gene matches. This CDR3 spans 15 amino acids. Germline lookup yields CDR1 SGHAT and CDR2 FQDESV (reference sequence). This chain's CDR3 is CASRMILAGNDEQFF. The CDR3 nucleotides read TGTGCCAGCAGGATGATACTAGCGGGAAACGATGAGCAGTTCTTC.

The chain links TRBV7-8 to TRBJ2-2; D is undetermined. Germline V gene sequence: CDR1 SGHVS, CDR2 FQNEAQ. CDR3 length: 16 residues. The V end was cut by 5 bases, the J end by 4 bases, with 17 bases between. For the CDR3, the DNA is TGTGCCAGCAGCCCCACGGAAACTGGCGCCACCGGGGAGCTGTTTTTT. The encoded protein is CASSPTETGATGELFF.

This clone occurred a few times. The genes are TRBV14 and TRBJ2-1; 8 bases line up with TRBD2. CDR3 length: 15 residues. Germline V gene sequence: CDR1 SGHDN, CDR2 FVKESK. V lost 1 base to trimming and J lost 4 bases; unmatched junction nucleotides: 3. CDR3 nucleotides: TGTGCCAGCAGCCAAGTGGGGACTAGATACAATGAGCAGTTCTTC. Translation: CASSQVGTRYNEQFF.

In its sample, this clone was seen once. The chain employs TRBV7-6 and TRBJ2-2; 8 nucleotides align to TRBD2. The CDR3 totals 14 residues. The J segment lost 1 base and the V segment lost 8 bases, leaving 3 bases of the junction unmatched. Germline V lookup: CDR1 SGHVS, CDR2 FNYEAQ. Here the CDR3 reads CASSLAVNTGELFF. In DNA form, the CDR3 reads TGTGCCAGCTCACTAGCGGTGAACACCGGGGAGCTGTTTTTT.

The chain uses TRBV27 and TRBJ2-7; D possibly matches TRBD1 or TRBD2 (6 bases each). The CDR3 runs to 14 residues. Germline CDR1 and CDR2: MNHEY and SMNVEV (reference sequence). Trimming removed 4 bases at V and 1 base at J, with 11 bases between. In nucleotides, the CDR3 is TGTGCCAGCAGTTGGGGGGCAGATTCCTACGAGCAGTACTTC. Translated: CASSWGADSYEQYF.

V is TRBV11-1 and J is TRBJ1-1; D is perhaps TRBD1 (5 bases). CDR3 length equals 13 residues. The germline V gene encodes CDR1 SGHAT and CDR2 FQDESV (reference sequence). The V end lost 3 bases, the J end lost 12 bases, and 17 bases lay between the germline ends. The CDR3 region is CASSFGGKETSFF. CDR3 sequence (DNA): TGTGCCAGCAGCTTCGGGGGAAAAGAAACGTCTTTCTTT.

The sample holds one count of this clone. The J gene is TRBJ2-4, the V gene TRBV15; D may be TRBD1 (6 bases). CDR1 LNHNV and CDR2 YYDKDF come from the germline V gene (reference sequence). The CDR3 spans 15 residues. The V end was cut by 3 bases, the J end by 2 bases, with 11 bases between. CDR3: CATSRYRVTKNIQYF. The CDR3 bases are TGTGCCACCAGCAGGTACAGGGTAACCAAAAACATTCAGTACTTC. Looking up the rest from reference TRBV15 and TRBJ2-4 gives the full variable domain: DAMVIQNPRYQVTQFGKPVTLSCSQTLNHNVMYWYQQKSSQAPKLLFHYYDKDFNNEADTPDNFQSRRPNTSFCFLDIRSPGLGDTAMYLCATSRYRVTKNIQYFGAGTRLSVL.

This chain links TRBV11-3 with TRBJ2-5; D might be TRBD1 (6 bases). V dropped 5 bases and J dropped 3 bases, with 16 bases sitting between them. Germline values: CDR1 SGHNT, CDR2 YENEEA. CDR3 length: 15 residues. CDR3 bases: TGTGCCAGCAGCGTCCCCGGGACAAGTAAAGAGACCCAGTACTTC. Translated, it gives CASSVPGTSKETQYF.

V is TRBV6-5 and J is TRBJ1-2; D might be TRBD1 (5 bases). This CDR3 region has 14 residues. The V gene's germline CDR1 is MNHEY and CDR2 SVGAGI. V was clipped by 0 bases and J by 6 bases, with 11 bases between them. The CDR3 sequence: CASSYSLRADGYTF. As DNA, the CDR3 is TGTGCCAGCAGTTACTCGCTCAGGGCCGATGGCTACACCTTC.